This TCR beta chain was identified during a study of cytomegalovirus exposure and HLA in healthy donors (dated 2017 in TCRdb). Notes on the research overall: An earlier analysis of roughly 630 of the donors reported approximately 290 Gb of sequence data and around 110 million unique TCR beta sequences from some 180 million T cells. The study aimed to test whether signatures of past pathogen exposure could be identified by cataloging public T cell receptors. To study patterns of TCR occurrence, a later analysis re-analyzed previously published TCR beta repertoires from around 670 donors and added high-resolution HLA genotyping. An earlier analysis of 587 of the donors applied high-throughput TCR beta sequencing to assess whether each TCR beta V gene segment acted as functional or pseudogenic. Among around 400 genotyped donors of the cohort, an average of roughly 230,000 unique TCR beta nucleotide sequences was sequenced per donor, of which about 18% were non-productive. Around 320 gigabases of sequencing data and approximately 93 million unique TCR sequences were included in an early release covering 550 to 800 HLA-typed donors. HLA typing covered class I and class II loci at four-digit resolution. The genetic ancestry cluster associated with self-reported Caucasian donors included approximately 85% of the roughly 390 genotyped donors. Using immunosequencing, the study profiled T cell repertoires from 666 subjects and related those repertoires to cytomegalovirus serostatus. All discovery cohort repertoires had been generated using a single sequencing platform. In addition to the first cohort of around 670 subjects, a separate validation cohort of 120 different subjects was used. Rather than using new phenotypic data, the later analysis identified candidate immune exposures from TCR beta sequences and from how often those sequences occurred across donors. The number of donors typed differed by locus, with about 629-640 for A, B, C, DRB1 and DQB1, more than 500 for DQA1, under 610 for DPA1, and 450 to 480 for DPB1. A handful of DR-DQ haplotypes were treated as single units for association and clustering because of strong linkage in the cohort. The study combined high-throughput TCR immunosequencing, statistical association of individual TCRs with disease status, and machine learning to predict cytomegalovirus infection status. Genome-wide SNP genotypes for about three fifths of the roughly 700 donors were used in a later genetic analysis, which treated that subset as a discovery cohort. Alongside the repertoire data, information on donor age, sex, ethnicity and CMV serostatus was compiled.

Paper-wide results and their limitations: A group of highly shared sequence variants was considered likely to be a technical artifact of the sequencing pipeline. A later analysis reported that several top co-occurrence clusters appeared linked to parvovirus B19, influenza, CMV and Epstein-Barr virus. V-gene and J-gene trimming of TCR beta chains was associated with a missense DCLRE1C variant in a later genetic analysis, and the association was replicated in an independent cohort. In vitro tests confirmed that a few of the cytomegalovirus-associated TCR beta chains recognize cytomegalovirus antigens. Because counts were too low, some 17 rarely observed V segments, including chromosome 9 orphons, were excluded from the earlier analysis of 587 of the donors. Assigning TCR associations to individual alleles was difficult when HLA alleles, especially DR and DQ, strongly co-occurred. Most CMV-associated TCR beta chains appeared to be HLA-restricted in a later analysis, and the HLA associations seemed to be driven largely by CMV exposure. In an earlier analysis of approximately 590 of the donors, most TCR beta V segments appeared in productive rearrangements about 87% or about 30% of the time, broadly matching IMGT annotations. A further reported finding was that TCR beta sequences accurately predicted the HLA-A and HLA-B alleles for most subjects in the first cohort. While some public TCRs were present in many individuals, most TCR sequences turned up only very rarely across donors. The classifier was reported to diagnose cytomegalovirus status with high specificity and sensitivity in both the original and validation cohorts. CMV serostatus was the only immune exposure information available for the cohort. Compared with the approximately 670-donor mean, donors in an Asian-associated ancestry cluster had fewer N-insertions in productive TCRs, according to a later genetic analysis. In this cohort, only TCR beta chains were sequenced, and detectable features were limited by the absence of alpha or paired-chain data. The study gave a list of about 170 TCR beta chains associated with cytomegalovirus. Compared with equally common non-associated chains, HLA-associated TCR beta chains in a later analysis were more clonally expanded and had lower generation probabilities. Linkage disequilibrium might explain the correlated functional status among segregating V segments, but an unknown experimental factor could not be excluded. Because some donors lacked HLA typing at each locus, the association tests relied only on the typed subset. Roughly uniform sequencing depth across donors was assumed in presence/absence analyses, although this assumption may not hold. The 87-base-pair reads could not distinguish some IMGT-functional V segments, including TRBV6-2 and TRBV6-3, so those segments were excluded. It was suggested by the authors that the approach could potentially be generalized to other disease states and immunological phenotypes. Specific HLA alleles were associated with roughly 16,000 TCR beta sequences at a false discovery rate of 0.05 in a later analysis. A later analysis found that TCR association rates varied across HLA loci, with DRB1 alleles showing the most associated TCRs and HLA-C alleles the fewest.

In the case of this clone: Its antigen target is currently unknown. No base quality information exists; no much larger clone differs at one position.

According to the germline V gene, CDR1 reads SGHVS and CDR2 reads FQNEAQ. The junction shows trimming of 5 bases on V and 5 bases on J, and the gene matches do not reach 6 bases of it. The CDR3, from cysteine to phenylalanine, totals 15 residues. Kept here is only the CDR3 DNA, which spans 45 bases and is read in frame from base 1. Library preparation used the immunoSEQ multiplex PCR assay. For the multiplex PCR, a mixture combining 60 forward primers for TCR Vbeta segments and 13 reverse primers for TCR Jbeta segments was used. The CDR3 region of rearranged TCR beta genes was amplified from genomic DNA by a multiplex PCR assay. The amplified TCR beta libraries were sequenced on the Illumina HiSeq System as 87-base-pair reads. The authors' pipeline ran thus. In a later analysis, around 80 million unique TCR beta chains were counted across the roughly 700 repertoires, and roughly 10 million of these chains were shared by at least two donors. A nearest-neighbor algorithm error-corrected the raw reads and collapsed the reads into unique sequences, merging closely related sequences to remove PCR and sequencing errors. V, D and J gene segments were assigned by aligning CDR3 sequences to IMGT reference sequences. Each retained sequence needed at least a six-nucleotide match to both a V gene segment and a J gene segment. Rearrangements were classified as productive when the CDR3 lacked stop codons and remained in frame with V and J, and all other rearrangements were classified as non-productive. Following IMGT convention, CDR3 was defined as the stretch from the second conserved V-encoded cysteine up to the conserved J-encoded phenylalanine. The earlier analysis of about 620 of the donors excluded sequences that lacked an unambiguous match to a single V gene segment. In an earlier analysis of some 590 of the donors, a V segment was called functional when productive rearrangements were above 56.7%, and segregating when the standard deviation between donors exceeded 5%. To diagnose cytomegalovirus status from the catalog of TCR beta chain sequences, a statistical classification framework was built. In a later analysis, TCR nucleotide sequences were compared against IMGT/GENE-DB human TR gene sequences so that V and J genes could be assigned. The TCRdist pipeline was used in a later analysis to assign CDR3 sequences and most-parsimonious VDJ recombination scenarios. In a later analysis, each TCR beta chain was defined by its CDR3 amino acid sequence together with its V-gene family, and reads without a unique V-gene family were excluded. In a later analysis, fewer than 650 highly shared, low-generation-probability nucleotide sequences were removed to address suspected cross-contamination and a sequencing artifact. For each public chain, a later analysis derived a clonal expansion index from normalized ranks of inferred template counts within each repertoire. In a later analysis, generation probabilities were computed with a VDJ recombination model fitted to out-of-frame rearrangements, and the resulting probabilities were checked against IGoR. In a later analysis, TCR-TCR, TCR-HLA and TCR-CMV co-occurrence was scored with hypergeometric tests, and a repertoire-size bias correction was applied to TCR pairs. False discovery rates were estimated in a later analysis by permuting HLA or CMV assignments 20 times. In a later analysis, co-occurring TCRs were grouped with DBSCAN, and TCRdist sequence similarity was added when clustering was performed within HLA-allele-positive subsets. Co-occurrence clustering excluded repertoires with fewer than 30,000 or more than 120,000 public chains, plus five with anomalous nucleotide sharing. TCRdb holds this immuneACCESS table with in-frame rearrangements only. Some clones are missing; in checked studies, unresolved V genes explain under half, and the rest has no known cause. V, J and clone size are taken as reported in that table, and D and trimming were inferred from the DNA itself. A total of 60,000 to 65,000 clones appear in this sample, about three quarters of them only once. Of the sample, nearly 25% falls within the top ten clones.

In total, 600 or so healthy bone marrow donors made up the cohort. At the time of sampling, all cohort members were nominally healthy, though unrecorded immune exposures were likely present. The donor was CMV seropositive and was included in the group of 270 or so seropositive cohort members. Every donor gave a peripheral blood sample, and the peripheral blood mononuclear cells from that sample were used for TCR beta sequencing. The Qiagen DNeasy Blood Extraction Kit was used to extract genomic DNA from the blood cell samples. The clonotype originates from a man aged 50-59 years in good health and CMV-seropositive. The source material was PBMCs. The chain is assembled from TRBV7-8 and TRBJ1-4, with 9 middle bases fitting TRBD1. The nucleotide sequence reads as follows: TGTGCCAGCAGCCCTGGGACAGGGTCAAATGAAAAACTGTTTTTT. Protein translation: CASSPGTGSNEKLFF.